This T cell receptor beta chain was sequenced for a study of tumor-infiltrating lymphocytes in primary liver carcinoma. Turning to the study itself: Samples yielded about 3.5 to 7.5 million productive TCRbeta reads, similar across tissue types.

A note on this clonotype: Its antigen is not identified.

Broader study findings: Tumor samples exhibited a significantly greater top-250-clone fraction than blood samples (p = 0.039).

Alongside blood RNA obtained from unsorted whole blood, germline DNA was also extracted. The researchers drew about 3.9 milliliters of peripheral blood before surgery. Synthesis of TCR beta cDNA was carried out from around 540 ng total RNA with a constant-region primer. Three nested multiplex PCR rounds, a slightly modified ARM-PCR, produced the libraries for TCR beta. Amplification in the first two PCR rounds was performed using TRBV1-TRBV30 forward primers and a C-beta reverse primer for 9 to 11 cycles each. A single record per CDR3 protein comes from TCRdb applying MiXCR to the multiplex PCR reads. The sample lists fewer than 350,000 distinct CDR3 sequences, 55% to 65% occurring once. The CDR3 extends over 14 amino acids. Germline lookup yields CDR1 MDHEN and CDR2 SYDVKM. With 1 base clipped from V and 5 bases from J, the junction kept 4 bases outside the gene matches.

This receptor was taken from a man aged 35-49 years with primary liver carcinoma and hepatitis B virus infection. The sequencing input was peripheral blood. This chain joins TRBV28 and TRBJ1-1; 7 bases align to TRBD1. The CDR3 sequence is CASSLYTGDTEAFF. The CDR3, as DNA: TGTGCCAGCAGTTTATACACAGGGGATACTGAAGCTTTCTTT. Combining the CDR3 with reference TRBV28 and TRBJ1-1 gives the whole variable domain DVKVTQSSRYLVKRTGEKVFLECVQDMDHENMFWYRQDPGLGLRLIYFSYDVKMKEKGDIPEGYSVSREKKERFSLILESASTNQTSMYLCASSLYTGDTEAFFGQGTRLTVV.